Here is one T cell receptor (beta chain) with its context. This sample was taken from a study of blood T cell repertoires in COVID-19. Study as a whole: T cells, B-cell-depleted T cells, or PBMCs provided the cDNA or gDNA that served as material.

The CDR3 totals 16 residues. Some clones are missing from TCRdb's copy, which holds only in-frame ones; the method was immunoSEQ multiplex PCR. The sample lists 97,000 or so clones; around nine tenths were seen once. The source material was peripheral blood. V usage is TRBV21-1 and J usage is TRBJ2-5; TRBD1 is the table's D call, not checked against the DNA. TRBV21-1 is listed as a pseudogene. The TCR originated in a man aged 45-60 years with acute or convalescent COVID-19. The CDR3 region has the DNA TGTGCCAGCAGCAATCTCCGCCGAACAAGGGGGGAGACCCAGTACTTC. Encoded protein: CASSNLRRTRGETQYF.